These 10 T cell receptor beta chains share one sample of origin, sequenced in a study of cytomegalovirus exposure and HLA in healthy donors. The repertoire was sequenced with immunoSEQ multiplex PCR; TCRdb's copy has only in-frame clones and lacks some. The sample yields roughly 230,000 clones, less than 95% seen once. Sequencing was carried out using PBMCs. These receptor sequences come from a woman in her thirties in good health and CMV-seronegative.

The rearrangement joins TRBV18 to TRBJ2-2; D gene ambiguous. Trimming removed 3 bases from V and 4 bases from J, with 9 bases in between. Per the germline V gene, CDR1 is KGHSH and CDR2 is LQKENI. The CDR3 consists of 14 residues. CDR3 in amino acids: CASSPVLFTGELFF. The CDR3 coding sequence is TGTGCCAGCTCACCGGTACTTTTCACCGGGGAGCTGTTTTTT.

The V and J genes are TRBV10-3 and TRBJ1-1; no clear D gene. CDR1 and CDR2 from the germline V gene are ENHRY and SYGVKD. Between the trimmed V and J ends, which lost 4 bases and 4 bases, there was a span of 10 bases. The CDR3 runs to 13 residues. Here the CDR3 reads CAISGGKSTEAFF. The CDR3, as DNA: TGTGCCATCAGTGGGGGTAAGAGCACTGAAGCTTTCTTT.

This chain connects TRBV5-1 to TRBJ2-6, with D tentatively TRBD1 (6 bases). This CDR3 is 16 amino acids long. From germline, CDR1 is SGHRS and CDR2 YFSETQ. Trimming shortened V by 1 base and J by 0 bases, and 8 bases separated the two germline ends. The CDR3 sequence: CASSLTGLSGANVLTF. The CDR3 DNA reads TGCGCCAGCAGCTTGACAGGGCTCTCTGGGGCCAACGTCCTGACTTTC.

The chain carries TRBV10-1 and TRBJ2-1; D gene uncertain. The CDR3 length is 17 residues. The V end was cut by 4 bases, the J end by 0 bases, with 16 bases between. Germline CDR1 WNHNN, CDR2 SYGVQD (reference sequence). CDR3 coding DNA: TGCGCCAGCAGTGGAGCCGGTACCCTAGGCTCCTACAATGAGCAGTTCTTC. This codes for CASSGAGTLGSYNEQFF.

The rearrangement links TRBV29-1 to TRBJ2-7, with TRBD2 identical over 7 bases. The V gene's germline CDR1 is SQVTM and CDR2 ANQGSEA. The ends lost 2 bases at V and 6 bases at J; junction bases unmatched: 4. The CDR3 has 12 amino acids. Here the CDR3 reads CSVELRGGEQYF. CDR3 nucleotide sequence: TGCAGCGTTGAACTTCGCGGGGGCGAGCAGTACTTC.

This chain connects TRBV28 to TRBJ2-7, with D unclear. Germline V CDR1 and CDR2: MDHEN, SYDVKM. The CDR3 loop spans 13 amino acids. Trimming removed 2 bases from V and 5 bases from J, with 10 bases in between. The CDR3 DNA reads TGTGCCAGCAGTTTACGTCGCCGTGACGAGCAGTACTTC. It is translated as CASSLRRRDEQYF.

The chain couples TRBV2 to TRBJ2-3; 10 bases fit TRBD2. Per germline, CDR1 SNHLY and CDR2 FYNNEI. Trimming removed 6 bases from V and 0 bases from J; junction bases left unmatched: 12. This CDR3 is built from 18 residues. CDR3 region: CASSASQVAGGSTDTQYF. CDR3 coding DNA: TGTGCCAGCAGCGCCTCGCAAGTAGCGGGAGGCAGCACAGATACGCAGTATTTT.

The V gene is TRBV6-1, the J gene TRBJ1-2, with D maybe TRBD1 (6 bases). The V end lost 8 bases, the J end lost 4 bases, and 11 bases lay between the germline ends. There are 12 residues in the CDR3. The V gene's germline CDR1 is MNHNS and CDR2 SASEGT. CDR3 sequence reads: CASWGAAYGYTF. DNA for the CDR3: TGTGCCAGCTGGGGGGCCGCCTATGGCTACACCTTC.

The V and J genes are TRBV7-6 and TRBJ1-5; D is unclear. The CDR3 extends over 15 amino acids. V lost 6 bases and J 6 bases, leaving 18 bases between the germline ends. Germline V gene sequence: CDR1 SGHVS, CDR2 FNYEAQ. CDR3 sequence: CASSPRLFKVQPQHF. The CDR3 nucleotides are TGTGCCAGCAGTCCAAGGTTATTCAAGGTTCAGCCCCAGCATTTT.

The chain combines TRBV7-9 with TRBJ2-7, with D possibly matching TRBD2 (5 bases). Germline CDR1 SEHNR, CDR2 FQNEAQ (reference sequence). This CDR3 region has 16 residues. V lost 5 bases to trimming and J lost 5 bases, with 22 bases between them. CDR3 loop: CASSPALITSSHEQYF. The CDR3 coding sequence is TGTGCCAGCAGCCCCGCGCTGATTACTAGTTCCCACGAGCAGTACTTC.